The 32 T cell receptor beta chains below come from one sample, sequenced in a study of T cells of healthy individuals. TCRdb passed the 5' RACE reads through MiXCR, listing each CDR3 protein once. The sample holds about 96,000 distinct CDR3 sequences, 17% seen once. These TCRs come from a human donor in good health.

CDR3 loop: CSVGTGNEPQHF. The CDR3 nucleotides read TGCAGCGTCGGGACAGGGAATGAACCCCAGCATTTT. This rearrangement joins TRBV29-1 to TRBJ1-5; 9 bases match TRBD1. Germline assignment: CDR1 SQVTM and CDR2 ANQGSEA. The CDR3 is 12 amino acids. The V and J ends lost 6 bases and 10 bases, in that order; junction bases with no gene match: 7.

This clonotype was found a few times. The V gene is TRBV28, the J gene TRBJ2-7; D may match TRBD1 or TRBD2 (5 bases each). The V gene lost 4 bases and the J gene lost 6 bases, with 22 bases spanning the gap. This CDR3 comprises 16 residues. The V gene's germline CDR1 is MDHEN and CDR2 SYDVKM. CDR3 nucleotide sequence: TGTGCCAGCAGTTCCGGGACCATTTTCTCTGGTAGCGAGCAGTACTTC. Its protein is CASSSGTIFSGSEQYF.

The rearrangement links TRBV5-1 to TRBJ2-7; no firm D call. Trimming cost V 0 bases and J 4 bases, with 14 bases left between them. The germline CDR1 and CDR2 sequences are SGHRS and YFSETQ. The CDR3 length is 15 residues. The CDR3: CASSLDTGQDYEQYF. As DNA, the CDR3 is TGCGCCAGCAGCTTGGACACCGGCCAGGATTACGAGCAGTACTTC.

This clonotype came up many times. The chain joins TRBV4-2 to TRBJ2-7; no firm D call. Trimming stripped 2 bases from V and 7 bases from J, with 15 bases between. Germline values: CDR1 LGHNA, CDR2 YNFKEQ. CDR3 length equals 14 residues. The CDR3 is CASSQNDAEGEQYF. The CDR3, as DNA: TGTGCCAGCAGCCAAAATGATGCGGAAGGGGAGCAGTACTTC.

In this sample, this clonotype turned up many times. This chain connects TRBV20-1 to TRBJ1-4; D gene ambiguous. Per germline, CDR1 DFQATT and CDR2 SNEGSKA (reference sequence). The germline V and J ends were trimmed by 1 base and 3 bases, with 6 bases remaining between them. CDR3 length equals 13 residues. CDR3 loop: CSARAAANEKLFF. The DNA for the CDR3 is TGCAGTGCTAGAGCAGCGGCTAATGAAAAACTGTTTTTT.

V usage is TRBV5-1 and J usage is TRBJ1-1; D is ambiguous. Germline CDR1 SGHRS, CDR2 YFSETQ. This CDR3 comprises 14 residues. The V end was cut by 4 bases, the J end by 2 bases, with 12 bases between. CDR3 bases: TGCGCCAGCAGCCCACAGACACTTAACACTGAAGCTTTCTTT. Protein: CASSPQTLNTEAFF.

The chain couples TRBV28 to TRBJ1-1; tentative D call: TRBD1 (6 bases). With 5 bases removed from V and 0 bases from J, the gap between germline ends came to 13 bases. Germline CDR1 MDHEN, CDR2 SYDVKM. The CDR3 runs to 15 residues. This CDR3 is CASSDWGTMNTEAFF. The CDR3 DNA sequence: TGTGCCAGCAGTGATTGGGGGACAATGAACACTGAAGCTTTCTTT.

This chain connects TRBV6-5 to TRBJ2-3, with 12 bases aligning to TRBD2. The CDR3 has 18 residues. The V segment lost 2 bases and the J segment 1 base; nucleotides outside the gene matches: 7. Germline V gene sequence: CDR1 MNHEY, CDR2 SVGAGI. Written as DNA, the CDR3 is TGTGCCAGCAGTTACGGGCTAGCGGGAGGGCCGGGCACAGATACGCAGTATTTT. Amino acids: CASSYGLAGGPGTDTQYF.

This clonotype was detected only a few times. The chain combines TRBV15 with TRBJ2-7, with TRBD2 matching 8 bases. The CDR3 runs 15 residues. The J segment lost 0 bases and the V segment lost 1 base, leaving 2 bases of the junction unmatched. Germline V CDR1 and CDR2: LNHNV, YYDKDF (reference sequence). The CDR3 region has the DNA TGTGCCACCAGCAGAGCCACTAGCGGCTCCTACGAGCAGTACTTC. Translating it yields CATSRATSGSYEQYF.

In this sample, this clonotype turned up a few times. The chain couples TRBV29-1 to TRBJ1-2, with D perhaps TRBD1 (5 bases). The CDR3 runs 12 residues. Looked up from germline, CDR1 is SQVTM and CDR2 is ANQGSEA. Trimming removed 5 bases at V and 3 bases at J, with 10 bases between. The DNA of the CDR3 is TGCAGCGTTAACCGGGACGACTATGGCTACACCTTC. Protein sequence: CSVNRDDYGYTF.

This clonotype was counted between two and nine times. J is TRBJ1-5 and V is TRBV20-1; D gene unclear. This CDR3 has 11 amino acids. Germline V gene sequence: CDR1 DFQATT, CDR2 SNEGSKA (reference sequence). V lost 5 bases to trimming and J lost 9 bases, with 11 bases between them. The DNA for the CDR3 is TGCAGTGCTGAACATCGGGGGCCCCAGCATTTT. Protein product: CSAEHRGPQHF.

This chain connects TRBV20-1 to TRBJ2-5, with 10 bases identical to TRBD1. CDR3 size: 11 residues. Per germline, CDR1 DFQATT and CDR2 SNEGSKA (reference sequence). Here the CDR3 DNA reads TGCAGGGCCGGGACAGGGGTCGCCCAGTACTTC. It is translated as CRAGTGVAQYF.

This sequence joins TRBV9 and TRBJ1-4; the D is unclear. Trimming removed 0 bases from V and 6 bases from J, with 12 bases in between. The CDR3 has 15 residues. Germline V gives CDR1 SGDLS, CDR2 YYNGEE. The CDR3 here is CASSVAGGLYEKLFF. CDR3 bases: TGTGCCAGCAGCGTAGCCGGTGGGCTGTATGAAAAACTGTTTTTT.

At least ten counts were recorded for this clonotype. DNA for the CDR3: TGCAGCGTTGGACAGGGAAACACTGAAGCTTTCTTT. Translating it yields CSVGQGNTEAFF. The genes are TRBV29-1 and TRBJ1-1; 7 nucleotides match TRBD1. Germline V gene lookup returns CDR1 SQVTM and CDR2 ANQGSEA. The V segment lost 4 bases and the J segment 2 bases; nucleotides outside the gene matches: 1. The CDR3 runs to 12 residues.

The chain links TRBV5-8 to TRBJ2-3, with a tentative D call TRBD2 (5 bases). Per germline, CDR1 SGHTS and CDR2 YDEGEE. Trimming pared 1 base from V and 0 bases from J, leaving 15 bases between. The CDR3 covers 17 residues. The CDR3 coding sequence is TGTGCCAGCAGCTTGACGAGAGGGAGCACTAGCACAGATACGCAGTATTTT. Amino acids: CASSLTRGSTSTDTQYF. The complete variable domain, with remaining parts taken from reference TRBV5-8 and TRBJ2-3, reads EAGVTQSPTHLIKTRGQQATLRCSPISGHTSVYWYQQALGLGLQFLLWYDEGEERNRGNFPPRFSGRQFPNYSSELNVNALELEDSALYLCASSLTRGSTSTDTQYFGPGTRLTVL.

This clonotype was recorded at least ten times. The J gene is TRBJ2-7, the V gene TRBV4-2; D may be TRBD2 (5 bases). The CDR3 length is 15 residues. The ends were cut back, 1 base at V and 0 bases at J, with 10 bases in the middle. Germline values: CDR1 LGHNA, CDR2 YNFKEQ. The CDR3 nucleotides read TGTGCCAGCAGCCAAGGGACTGGTAGCTCCTACGAGCAGTACTTC. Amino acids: CASSQGTGSSYEQYF.

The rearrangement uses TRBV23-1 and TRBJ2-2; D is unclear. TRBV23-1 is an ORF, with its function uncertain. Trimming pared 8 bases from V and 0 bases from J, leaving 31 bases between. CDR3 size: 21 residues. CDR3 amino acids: CASPLKSVRALRATNTGELFF. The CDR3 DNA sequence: TGCGCCAGCCCCCTCAAATCCGTTAGGGCCCTCCGGGCCACGAACACCGGGGAGCTGTTTTTT.

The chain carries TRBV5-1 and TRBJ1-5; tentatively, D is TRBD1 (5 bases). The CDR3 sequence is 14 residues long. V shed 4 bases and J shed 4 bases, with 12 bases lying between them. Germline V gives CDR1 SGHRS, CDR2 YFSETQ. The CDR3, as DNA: TGCGCCAGCAGCCGAGACAGCCTAAATCAGCCCCAGCATTTT. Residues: CASSRDSLNQPQHF.

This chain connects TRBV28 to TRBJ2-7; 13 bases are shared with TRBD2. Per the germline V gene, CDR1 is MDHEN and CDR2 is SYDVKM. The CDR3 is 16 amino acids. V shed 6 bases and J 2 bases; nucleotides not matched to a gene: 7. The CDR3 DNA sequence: TGTGCCAGCAGGTACCGACTAGCGGGGGGAACCTACGAGCAGTACTTC. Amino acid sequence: CASRYRLAGGTYEQYF.

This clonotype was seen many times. The CDR3 loop reads CASSFTRKNTGSSYNEQFF. In DNA form, the CDR3 reads TGTGCCAGCAGCTTCACTCGAAAGAACACAGGGAGCTCCTACAATGAGCAGTTCTTC. The genes are TRBV7-2 and TRBJ2-1, with a weak D call TRBD1 (6 bases). The V end lost 3 bases, the J end lost 0 bases, and 21 bases lay between the germline ends. The CDR3 spans 19 residues. Germline-derived CDR1 and CDR2 are SGHTA and FQGNSA. The whole variable domain, remainder taken from reference TRBV7-2 and TRBJ2-1, is GAGVSQSPSNKVTEKGKDVELRCDPISGHTALYWYRQSLGQGLEFLIYFQGNSAPDKSGLPSDRFSAERTGGSVSTLTIQRTQQEDSAVYLCASSFTRKNTGSSYNEQFFGPGTRLTVL.

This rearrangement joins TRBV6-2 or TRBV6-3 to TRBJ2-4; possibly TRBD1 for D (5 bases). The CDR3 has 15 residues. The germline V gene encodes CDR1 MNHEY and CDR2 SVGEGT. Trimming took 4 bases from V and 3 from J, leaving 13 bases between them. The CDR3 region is CASSSNRILKNIQYF. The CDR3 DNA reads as TGTGCCAGCAGTTCGAACAGGATACTCAAAAACATTCAGTACTTC.

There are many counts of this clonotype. The CDR3: CSADLAGESYEQYF. DNA for the CDR3: TGCAGTGCCGATTTAGCGGGAGAATCCTACGAGCAGTACTTC. The chain links TRBV20-1 to TRBJ2-7, with 9 bases lining up with TRBD2. From germline, CDR1 is DFQATT and CDR2 SNEGSKA (reference sequence). The CDR3 sequence is 14 residues long. The trim removed 6 bases at V and 1 base at J, leaving 7 bases unmatched.

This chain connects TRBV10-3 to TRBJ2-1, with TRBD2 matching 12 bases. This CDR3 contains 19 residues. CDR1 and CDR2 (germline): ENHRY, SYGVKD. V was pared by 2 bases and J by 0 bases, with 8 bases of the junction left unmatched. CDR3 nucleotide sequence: TGTGCCATCAGTGAGACGACTAGCGGGGGTATCCGCTCCTACAATGAGCAGTTCTTC. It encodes CAISETTSGGIRSYNEQFF.

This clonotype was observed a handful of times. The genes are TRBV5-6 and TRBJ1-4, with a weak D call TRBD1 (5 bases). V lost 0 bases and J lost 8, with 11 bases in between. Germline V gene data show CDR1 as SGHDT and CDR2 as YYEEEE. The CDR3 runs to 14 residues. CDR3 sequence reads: CASSLAGMDEKLFF. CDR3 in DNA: TGTGCCAGCAGCTTGGCAGGGATGGACGAAAAACTGTTTTTT.

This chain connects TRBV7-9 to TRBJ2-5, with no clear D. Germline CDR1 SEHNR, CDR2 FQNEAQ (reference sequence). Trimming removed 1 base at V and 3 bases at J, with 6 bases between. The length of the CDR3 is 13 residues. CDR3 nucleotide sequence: TGTGCCAGCAGCTTAGAGGCAGAAGAGACCCAGTACTTC. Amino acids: CASSLEAEETQYF.

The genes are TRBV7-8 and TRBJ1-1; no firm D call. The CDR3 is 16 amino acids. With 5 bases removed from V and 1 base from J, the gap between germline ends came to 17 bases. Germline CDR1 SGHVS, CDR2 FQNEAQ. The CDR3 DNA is TGTGCCAGCAGCCTACGACGGGGTTTGGGGAACACTGAAGCTTTCTTT. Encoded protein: CASSLRRGLGNTEAFF.

The CDR3 loop is CASSQAGESGETQYF. As DNA, the CDR3 is TGTGCCAGCAGCCAAGCTGGGGAATCGGGGGAGACCCAGTACTTC. The V call is TRBV4-2, the J call TRBJ2-5, with a possible D match to TRBD2 (5 bases). The CDR3 runs to 15 residues. Germline values: CDR1 LGHNA, CDR2 YNFKEQ. The V gene lost 1 base and the J gene lost 5 bases, with 14 bases spanning the gap.

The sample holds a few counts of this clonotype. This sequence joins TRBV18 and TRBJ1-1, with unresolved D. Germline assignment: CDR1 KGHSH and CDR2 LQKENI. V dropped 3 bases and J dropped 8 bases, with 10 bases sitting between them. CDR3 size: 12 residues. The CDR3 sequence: CASSPSQEEAFF. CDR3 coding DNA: TGTGCCAGCTCACCGAGCCAGGAAGAAGCTTTCTTT. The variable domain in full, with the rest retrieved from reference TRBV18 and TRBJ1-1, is NAGVMQNPRHLVRRRGQEARLRCSPMKGHSHVYWYRQLPEEGLKFMVYLQKENIIDESGMPKERFSAEFPKEGPSILRIQQVVRGDSAAYFCASSPSQEEAFFGQGTRLTVV.

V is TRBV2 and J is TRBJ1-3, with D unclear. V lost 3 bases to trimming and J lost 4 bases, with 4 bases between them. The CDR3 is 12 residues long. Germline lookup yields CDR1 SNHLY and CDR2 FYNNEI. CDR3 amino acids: CASSEGGNTIYF. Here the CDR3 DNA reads TGTGCCAGCAGTGAGGGCGGAAACACCATATATTTT.

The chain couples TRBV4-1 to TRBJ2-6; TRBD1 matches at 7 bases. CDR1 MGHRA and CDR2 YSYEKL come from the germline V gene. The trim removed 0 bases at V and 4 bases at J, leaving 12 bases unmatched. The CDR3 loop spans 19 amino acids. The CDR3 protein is CASSQDRQGPSSGANVLTF. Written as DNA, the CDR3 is TGCGCCAGCAGCCAAGATCGACAGGGTCCCTCCTCGGGGGCCAACGTCCTGACTTTC.

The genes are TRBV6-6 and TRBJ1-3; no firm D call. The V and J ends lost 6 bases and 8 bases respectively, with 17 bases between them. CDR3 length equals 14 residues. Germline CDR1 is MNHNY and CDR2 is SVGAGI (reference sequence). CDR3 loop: CASSPRQVQDTIYF. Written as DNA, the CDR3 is TGTGCCAGCAGCCCCCGACAAGTTCAGGACACCATATATTTT.

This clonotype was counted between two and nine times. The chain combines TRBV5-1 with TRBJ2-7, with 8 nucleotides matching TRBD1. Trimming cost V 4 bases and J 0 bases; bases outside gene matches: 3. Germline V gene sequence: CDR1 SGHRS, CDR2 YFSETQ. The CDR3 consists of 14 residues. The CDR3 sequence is CASSRDRTSYEQYF. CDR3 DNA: TGCGCCAGCAGCAGGGACAGGACCTCCTACGAGCAGTACTTC. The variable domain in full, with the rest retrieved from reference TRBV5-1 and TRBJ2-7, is KAGVTQTPRYLIKTRGQQVTLSCSPISGHRSVSWYQQTPGQGLQFLFEYFSETQRNKGNFPGRFSGRQFSNSRSEMNVSTLELGDSALYLCASSRDRTSYEQYFGPGTRLTVT.